The rows below give T cell receptor beta chains drawn from one sample of a study of OX40 agonist ivuxolimab in advanced cancers. Sequenced by immunoSEQ multiplex PCR; TCRdb stores in-frame clones only, minus some. The data contain about 26,000 clones, roughly 77% of them seen just once; the ten biggest clones take up around 33%. The sequencing here drew on CD4+ or CD8+ T cells sorted from blood, taken in a trial of the OX40 agonist ivuxolimab. These receptors were taken from an adult with an advanced solid tumor such as melanoma, head and neck, liver or kidney cancer. The CDR3 runs from the conserved cysteine through the conserved F or W. The D gene is left open where the match is weak. Size tells how often a clone was seen (once, few, many) or the class of an expanded clone, and some rows leave it out.

D gene: NA
clone size: NA
J gene: TRBJ1-5
V gene: TRBV2
CDR3 protein: CASSEESGTIRGPIQPQHF
CDR3 DNA: TGTGCCAGCAGTGAAGAGAGTGGGACAATAAGGGGACCAATTCAGCCCCAGCATTTT

D gene: TRBD1
clone size: NA
J gene: TRBJ2-5
V gene: TRBV2
CDR3 protein: CASSIGDRQETQYF
CDR3 DNA: TGTGCCAGCAGCATCGGGGACAGACAAGAGACCCAGTACTTC

D gene: TRBD2
clone size: NA
J gene: TRBJ2-3
V gene: TRBV5-4
CDR3 protein: CASSLEASGSTDTQYF
CDR3 DNA: TGTGCCAGCAGCTTGGAGGCTAGCGGTAGCACAGATACGCAGTATTTT

D gene: NA
clone size: medium-sized
J gene: TRBJ1-4
V gene: TRBV4-1
CDR3 protein: CASSQTGKEKLFF
CDR3 DNA: TGCGCCAGCAGCCAAACAGGGAAGGAAAAACTGTTTTTT

D gene: NA
clone size: NA
J gene: TRBJ1-3
V gene: TRBV4-1
CDR3 protein: CASSQVGGKPGNTIYF
CDR3 DNA: TGCGCCAGCAGCCAAGTGGGCGGCAAGCCTGGAAACACCATATATTTT

D gene: NA
clone size: NA
J gene: TRBJ1-6
V gene: TRBV11-2
CDR3 protein: CASSRVGNNSPLHF
CDR3 DNA: TGTGCCAGCAGCAGGGTCGGCAATAATTCACCCCTCCACTTT

D gene: TRBD2
clone size: once
J gene: TRBJ2-1
V gene: TRBV27
CDR3 protein: CASSPGRGSYNEQFF
CDR3 DNA: TGTGCCAGCAGTCCCGGGAGGGGGTCCTACAATGAGCAGTTCTTC

D gene: NA
clone size: once
J gene: TRBJ2-1
V gene: TRBV13
CDR3 protein: CASSSQSRNINEQFF
CDR3 DNA: TGTGCCAGCAGCTCCCAAAGTCGGAATATCAATGAGCAGTTCTTC

D gene: NA
clone size: NA
J gene: TRBJ2-1
V gene: TRBV16
CDR3 protein: CASSQSWNEQFF
CDR3 DNA: TGTGCCAGCAGCCAATCGTGGAATGAGCAGTTCTTC

D gene: NA
clone size: few
J gene: TRBJ2-3
V gene: TRBV27
CDR3 protein: CASSPLGSGDTQYF
CDR3 DNA: TGTGCCAGCAGTCCGTTAGGGTCTGGGGATACGCAGTATTTT

D gene: NA
clone size: NA
J gene: TRBJ1-2
V gene: TRBV7-9
CDR3 protein: CASSQTGNYGYTF
CDR3 DNA: TGTGCCAGCAGCCAAACAGGGAACTATGGCTACACCTTC

D gene: TRBD1
clone size: NA
J gene: TRBJ1-5
V gene: TRBV4-1
CDR3 protein: CASSQEYRGDQPQHF
CDR3 DNA: TGCGCCAGCAGCCAAGAATACAGGGGAGATCAGCCCCAGCATTTT

D gene: NA
clone size: NA
J gene: TRBJ2-1
V gene: TRBV9
CDR3 protein: CASSVGGQGNEQFF
CDR3 DNA: TGTGCCAGCAGCGTAGGGGGGCAGGGCAATGAGCAGTTCTTC